Listed here are 9 T cell receptor beta chains from one sample, sequenced in a study of patients and donors after allogeneic stem cell transplantation. TCRdb reanalysed the RT-PCR reads using MiXCR and keeps one entry per CDR3 protein. The sample has some 880,000 distinct CDR3 sequences, over 15% seen once. The sample comprised blood, either unsorted or a sorted T cell fraction (not recorded which). The receptors originated from a human donor who was either an allogeneic HSCT recipient or a stem cell or donor lymphocyte infusion donor (not recorded which). It is not recorded whose cells these are; they may come from a transplant donor.

The V and J genes are TRBV2 and TRBJ2-1, with D unclear. Trimming removed 9 bases from V and 0 bases from J, with 18 bases in between. CDR3 length: 16 residues. Germline loops: CDR1 SNHLY, CDR2 FYNNEI. CDR3 amino acids: CAREKRVSSSYNEQFF. The DNA for the CDR3 is TGTGCCAGAGAAAAAAGGGTGTCGAGCTCCTACAATGAGCAGTTCTTC.

This clonotype appeared a few times. The chain links TRBV4-1 to TRBJ2-5; no definite D call. The CDR3 contains 15 residues. Germline V gene data show CDR1 as MGHRA and CDR2 as YSYEKL. The germline V and J ends were trimmed by 4 bases and 1 base, with 13 bases remaining between them. The CDR3 bases are TGCGCCAGCAGCCTGACCCCGGTACCCCAAGAGACCCAGTACTTC. Protein product: CASSLTPVPQETQYF.

The table lists this clonotype with a count of one. CDR3 sequence reads: CASSLGLAGTSTGELFF. CDR3 nucleotide sequence: TGTGCCAGCAGCTTGGGACTAGCGGGGACGAGCACCGGGGAGCTGTTTTTT. This chain connects TRBV11-2 to TRBJ2-2; 13 positions agree with TRBD2. The germline gives CDR1 SGHAT, CDR2 FQNNGV. J was trimmed by 4 bases and V by 3 bases; bases with no gene match: 5. The CDR3 is 17 residues long.

The CDR3 DNA reads TGCAGTGCCCGGACATGGGACGATACGCAGTATTTT. It codes for CSARTWDDTQYF. The chain joins TRBV20-1 to TRBJ2-3, with D possibly called TRBD1 or TRBD2 (5 bases each). Trimming shortened V by 6 bases and J by 6 bases, and 13 bases separated the two germline ends. Germline CDR1 reads DFQATT; CDR2 reads SNEGSKA (reference sequence). The CDR3 length is 12 residues.

The chain links TRBV2 to TRBJ2-2; D gene unclear. This CDR3 is built from 15 residues. Germline loops: CDR1 SNHLY, CDR2 FYNNEI. Trimming removed 1 base from V and 1 base from J, with 7 bases in between. The CDR3 coding sequence is TGTGCCAGCAGTGAAGGCTGGATGAACACCGGGGAGCTGTTTTTT. Its protein is CASSEGWMNTGELFF. Full variable domain (remainder filled in from reference TRBV2 and TRBJ2-2): EPEVTQTPSHQVTQMGQEVILRCVPISNHLYFYWYRQILGQKVEFLVSFYNNEISEKSEIFDDQFSVERPDGSNFTLKIRSTKLEDSAMYFCASSEGWMNTGELFFGEGSRLTVL.

On this clonotype itself: This sequence may be a read error, since a much larger clone differs from it by one base. The J gene is TRBJ2-7, the V gene TRBV20-1; 11 nucleotides align to TRBD1. Trimming at V came to 7 bases and at J to 7 bases, leaving 9 bases not matched to a gene. In germline, CDR1 is DFQATT, CDR2 SNEGSKA (reference sequence). This CDR3 has 13 amino acids. For the CDR3, the DNA is TGCAGTGTTATAAGGACAGGGGGCAGTGAGCAGTACTTC. It yields the protein CSVIRTGGSEQYF.

In this sample, this clonotype turned up many times. Mismatch with germline at one junction end may stem from a read error. J is TRBJ2-1 and V is TRBV5-1; D unclear. The germline gives CDR1 SGHRS, CDR2 YFSETQ. This CDR3 is built from 13 residues. CDR3 in DNA: TGTGCCAGCAGCTTGGGCACCAACAATGAGCAGTTCTTC. Amino acid sequence: CASSLGTNNEQFF.

Here the CDR3 DNA reads TGTGCCACCAGCAGAGATGGTGGGAGATCGGGAGAGACCCAGTACTTC. Translated, it gives CATSRDGGRSGETQYF. The chain combines TRBV15 with TRBJ2-5; D possibly corresponds to TRBD2 (5 bases). The CDR3 contains 16 residues. The germline V gene has CDR1 LNHNV and CDR2 YYDKDF (reference sequence). The V end was cut by 0 bases, the J end by 4 bases, with 15 bases between.

This clonotype was counted a few times. J is TRBJ1-6 and V is TRBV20-1, with D uncertain. The CDR3 is 15 residues long. Germline V gene sequence: CDR1 DFQATT, CDR2 SNEGSKA (reference sequence). V lost 0 bases and J lost 9, with 15 bases in between. The CDR3, as DNA: TGCAGTGCTAGAGATCGGTCAGGCCCTAGTTCACCCCTCCACTTT. Its translation: CSARDRSGPSSPLHF.